This T cell receptor beta chain stems from a study of CD8+CD57+ T cells in acquired aplastic anemia. This clonotype was counted a single time. It was genomic DNA that served as the template for profiling TCR beta VDJ and CDR3. TCRdb recomputed calls from the reads with MiXCR, one row per CDR3 protein. The data show a few hundred thousand distinct CDR3 sequences, over 60% seen once. Between the trimmed V and J ends, which lost 6 bases and 2 bases, there was a span of 14 bases. The CDR3 runs 14 residues. Germline loops: CDR1 ENHRY, CDR2 SYGVKD. The chain carries TRBV10-3 and TRBJ2-7, with D perhaps matching TRBD2 (5 bases). Sequencing was performed on sorted CD4+, CD8+, or CD8+CD57+ T cells (not recorded which) from PBMCs. The origin of this receptor is a human donor in good health. The CDR3 sequence: CAIRPSGDAYEQYF. The CDR3 DNA follows: TGTGCCATCAGGCCCAGCGGAGACGCCTACGAGCAGTACTTC.